One sample yielded the 2 T cell receptor beta chains listed below, sequenced in a study of blood T cell repertoires in COVID-19 (dated by TCRdb to about 2020). Library preparation was by the immunoSEQ multiplex PCR assay. TCRdb retrieved this table from immuneACCESS and kept in-frame rearrangements only. Not all clones are present; in checked studies, unresolved V genes account for under half, and no reason is known for the remainder. In this sample the table shows a few hundred thousand clones, around 87% of which occur a single time. The top ten clonotypes cover around 3% of the sample. Source material: peripheral blood. These receptors all stem from a human donor in a cohort sampled during active COVID-19.

The J gene is TRBJ1-5, the V gene TRBV7-2, with 7 nucleotides matching TRBD1. This CDR3 comprises 15 residues. Germline V gene lookup returns CDR1 SGHTA and CDR2 FQGNSA. J lost 0 bases, V lost 6 bases, and 5 bases had no gene match. CDR3 nucleotides: TGTGCCAGCAGTACAGGGGTTGCTAGCAATCAGCCCCAGCATTTT. Its protein product is CASSTGVASNQPQHF.

This clone has only one observation. The chain combines TRBV6-5 with TRBJ1-4, with a tentative D call TRBD1 (6 bases). The V and J ends lost 6 bases and 7 bases respectively, with 15 bases between them. This CDR3 is built from 14 residues. Germline assignment: CDR1 MNHEY and CDR2 SVGAGI. CDR3 sequence (DNA): TGTGCCAGCAGCGGGGGGCAGGGGAGTGAAAAACTGTTTTTT. The encoded protein is CASSGGQGSEKLFF.